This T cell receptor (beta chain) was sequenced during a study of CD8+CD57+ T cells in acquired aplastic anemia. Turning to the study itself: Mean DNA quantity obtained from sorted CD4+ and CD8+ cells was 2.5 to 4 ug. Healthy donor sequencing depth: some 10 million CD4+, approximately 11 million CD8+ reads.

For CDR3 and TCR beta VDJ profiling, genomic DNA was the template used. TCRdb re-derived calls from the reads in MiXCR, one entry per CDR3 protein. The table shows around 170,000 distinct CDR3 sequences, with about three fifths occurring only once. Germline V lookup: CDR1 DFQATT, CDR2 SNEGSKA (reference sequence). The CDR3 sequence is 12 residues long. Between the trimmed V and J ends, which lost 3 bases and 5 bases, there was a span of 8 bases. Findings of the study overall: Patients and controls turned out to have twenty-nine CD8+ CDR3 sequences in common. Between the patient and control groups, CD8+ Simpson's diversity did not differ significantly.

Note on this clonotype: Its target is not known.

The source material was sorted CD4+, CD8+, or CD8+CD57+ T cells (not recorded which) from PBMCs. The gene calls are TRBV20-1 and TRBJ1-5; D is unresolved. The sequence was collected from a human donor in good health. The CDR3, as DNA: TGCAGTGCTAGTCCCGAATATCAGCCCCAGCATTTT. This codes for CSASPEYQPQHF.